Below, one T cell receptor (beta chain) is given with its context. Its antigen is not yet known. No base quality values were provided; no much bigger clone lies one nucleotide off. Participants in the prospective study were enrolled through a virtual design, were aged about 18 to 100 years, and lived in 24 United States geographic areas. In the prospective study, cohorts were assigned on the basis of participant-reported clinical history obtained from a screening survey and a study questionnaire. ImmuneRACE Cohort 3 recovered participants were defined by two consecutive negative NP/OP PCR tests, healthcare professional clearance, or symptom resolution. In the prospective study, whole blood, serum and a nasopharyngeal or oropharyngeal swab were collected from each participant by mobile phlebotomists. Participants in the prospective study had the option to provide additional blood draws and questionnaires over a roughly two-month period. Blood samples from the prospective study were shipped frozen or at room temperature prior to DNA extraction.

For CDR1 and CDR2, the germline V gene lists SGHTA and FQGNSA. The junction carries 7 bases between V and J, which are trimmed by 5 bases and 0 bases respectively. Including cysteine and phenylalanine, the CDR3 has 13 amino acids. CDR3 DNA only is kept here, 39 bases in frame from base 1. The sample originates from a study of blood T cell repertoires in COVID-19 (TCRdb year 2020). Regarding the complete study: Samples covering the acute and convalescent phases of COVID-19 were provided by collaborators in the United States, Italy and Spain. The prospective study material was composed of cDNA or gDNA derived from T cells, B-cell-depleted T cells, or PBMCs. Subjects who had been exposed to COVID-19, were actively infected with it, or had recovered from it provided the deeply sampled blood TCRbeta repertoires that made up the dataset. The repertoires were made available in a free public database intended to serve as a resource for research on the immune response to SARS-CoV-2. The samples were drawn from the first 160 participants of the ongoing ImmuneRACE study and from 1,254 subjects provided by 6 global collaborators. A de-identified subject ID, COVID-19 status, age in years and sex were almost always included in the sample metadata. Where available, HLA class I and class II types were obtained from metadata supplied by the sample provider rather than from assay-based typing. On the study overall, not on this receptor specifically: The quantity of clinical and demographic metadata differed by source and by participant and was supplied without curation.

The immunoSEQ Assay, a bias-controlled multiplex PCR, was used to amplify TCRbeta CDR3 regions from genomic DNA. The authors processed their data as follows. The number of nucleated cells in each sample was estimated from the amplification of reference gene primers within the assay. Sequence reads were collapsed and filtered to measure the absolute abundance of every unique TCRbeta CDR3 rearrangement. Productive Simpson clonality was computed per sample as the square root of Simpson's diversity index over productive rearrangements. TCRdb re-hosts the immuneACCESS table, in-frame sequences only. Its copies lack some clones; in the studies checked, an unresolved V gene accounts for under half of them, and the cause for the rest is not known. The V and J calls and the clone size are those of that table, but D and trimming were determined from the DNA. The sample has a few hundred thousand clones on record, approximately 83% of them singletons. Around 2.1% of the sample lies in the top ten.

The V gene is TRBV7-2 and the J gene is TRBJ1-1; the D gene is unclear. Input material: PBMCs or T cells enriched from blood (not recorded which). The receptor comes from a man aged 25-40 years who had recovered from COVID-19. The CDR3 region: CASSPTMNTEAFF. In nucleotide form, the sequence is TGTGCCAGCAGCCCAACAATGAACACTGAAGCTTTCTTT. The entire variable domain, with the stretches around the CDR3 drawn from the reference TRBV7-2 and TRBJ1-1 proteins, is GAGVSQSPSNKVTEKGKDVELRCDPISGHTALYWYRQSLGQGLEFLIYFQGNSAPDKSGLPSDRFSAERTGGSVSTLTIQRTQQEDSAVYLCASSPTMNTEAFFGQGTRLTVV.